Below are 15 T cell receptor beta chains sequenced from a single sample in a study of T-cell memory formation after mild COVID-19. TCRdb analysed the 5' RACE reads with MiXCR anew, one entry per CDR3 protein. The repertoire holds under 300,000 distinct CDR3 sequences, with 16% as singletons. Sequencing was done on a sample of PBMCs or a T cell subset sorted from them (not recorded which). The source of these receptors is a man in his late teens or twenties who had mild COVID-19 (a few samples of this study predate the infection). Cell type and time point are not known.

The V call is TRBV5-1, the J call TRBJ2-5; D is possibly TRBD1 (6 bases). From germline, CDR1 is SGHRS and CDR2 YFSETQ. V lost 2 bases, J lost 0 bases, and 8 bases lay in between. This CDR3 spans 14 amino acids. In nucleotides, the CDR3 is TGCGCCAGCAGCTTCGGACAGCACCAAGAGACCCAGTACTTC. It is translated as CASSFGQHQETQYF.

This chain links TRBV11-2 with TRBJ2-5, with a possible D match to TRBD2 (6 bases). The CDR3 runs 12 residues. CDR1 is SGHAT and CDR2 is FQNNGV in the germline V gene. Trimming removed 5 bases from V and 10 bases from J, with 14 bases in between. The CDR3 loop is CASSRDRGDQYF. The CDR3 region has the DNA TGTGCCAGCAGCCGGGACCGCGGGGACCAGTACTTC.

The chain is built from TRBV20-1 and TRBJ1-2; TRBD1 aligns across 7 bases. The CDR3 totals 12 residues. The germline V gene has CDR1 DFQATT and CDR2 SNEGSKA (reference sequence). V lost 2 bases to trimming and J lost 8 bases; unmatched junction nucleotides: 5. CDR3 protein: CSARNRGLGYTF. The CDR3 DNA sequence: TGCAGTGCTAGAAACAGGGGATTAGGCTACACCTTC.

This clonotype occurred many times. The V gene is TRBV7-2, the J gene TRBJ1-1; unclear D gene. CDR3 length equals 13 residues. The germline V gene has CDR1 SGHTA and CDR2 FQGNSA. Trimming left V 6 bases short and J 1 base short, with 9 bases between. CDR3 DNA: TGTGCCAGCAGAATCCAAGAGAACACTGAAGCTTTCTTT. Translation: CASRIQENTEAFF.

This clonotype was detected many times. The chain links TRBV20-1 to TRBJ2-3, with a tentative D call TRBD2 (7 bases). The CDR3 runs 16 residues. Germline loops: CDR1 DFQATT, CDR2 SNEGSKA (reference sequence). Trimming took 1 base from V and 1 from J, leaving 15 bases between them. Here the CDR3 reads CSARARGGFRTDTQYF. The CDR3 coding sequence is TGCAGTGCTAGAGCGAGGGGGGGCTTTCGCACAGATACGCAGTATTTT.

Only a few counts were recorded for this clonotype. V and J are TRBV7-9 and TRBJ1-3; D possibly corresponds to TRBD1 (5 bases). This CDR3 has 17 amino acids. V was trimmed by 3 bases and J by 2 bases, leaving 17 bases between them. Looked up from germline, CDR1 is SEHNR and CDR2 is FQNEAQ (reference sequence). CDR3 in DNA: TGTGCCAGCAGCTTTCGGGGGACGATGTTGGCTGGAAACACCATATATTTT. Protein sequence: CASSFRGTMLAGNTIYF.

Here the CDR3 DNA reads TGCGCCAGCAGCTTGGAGGGGGGGATTTTGAACACTGAAGCTTTCTTT. Translating gives CASSLEGGILNTEAFF. The chain combines TRBV5-1 with TRBJ1-1; D may be TRBD1 (6 bases). The CDR3 extends over 16 amino acids. In germline, CDR1 is SGHRS, CDR2 YFSETQ. With 0 bases removed from V and 0 bases from J, the gap between germline ends came to 12 bases.

The chain carries TRBV7-3 and TRBJ2-1; either TRBD1 or TRBD2 may supply D (6 bases each). Per the germline V gene, CDR1 is SGHTA and CDR2 is FQGTGA. The V and J ends lost 5 bases and 6 bases respectively, with 20 bases between them. CDR3 length equals 16 residues. The CDR3 spells CASSQLGGGGLNEQFF. CDR3 bases: TGTGCCAGCAGCCAACTCGGGGGCGGAGGGCTCAATGAGCAGTTCTTC.

This chain uses TRBV5-1 with TRBJ1-3; D is unclear. V shed 0 bases and J shed 0 bases, with 7 bases lying between them. The CDR3 contains 15 residues. Germline assignment: CDR1 SGHRS and CDR2 YFSETQ. CDR3 coding DNA: TGCGCCAGCAGCTTGGATACGGACTCTGGAAACACCATATATTTT. Translation: CASSLDTDSGNTIYF.

This clonotype was counted at least ten times. The chain joins TRBV12-3 or TRBV12-4 to TRBJ1-1; unclear D gene. The CDR3 is 11 residues long. The V end lost 2 bases, the J end lost 11 bases, and 9 bases lay between the germline ends. The CDR3 loop is CASSLTGMAFF. The CDR3 DNA sequence: TGTGCCAGCAGTTTAACGGGAATGGCTTTCTTT.

This clonotype has only a few counts. This sequence joins TRBV3-1 and TRBJ2-1, with a weak D call TRBD2 (5 bases). The CDR3 has 18 amino acids. V lost 0 bases and J 7 bases, leaving 22 bases between the germline ends. Germline V gene sequence: CDR1 LGHDT, CDR2 YNNKEL (reference sequence). The CDR3 reads CASSQDLASSVGLNEQFF. CDR3 DNA sequence: TGTGCCAGCAGCCAAGATCTTGCTAGCTCGGTTGGGTTGAATGAGCAGTTCTTC.

This rearrangement joins TRBV5-1 to TRBJ1-1; TRBD1 matches 8 bases. The J segment lost 0 bases and the V segment lost 5 bases, leaving 6 bases of the junction unmatched. CDR1 is SGHRS and CDR2 is YFSETQ in the germline V gene. The CDR3 is 15 amino acids. Here the CDR3 DNA reads TGCGCCAGCAGACACACAGGGGGGGTGAACACTGAAGCTTTCTTT. Its protein product is CASRHTGGVNTEAFF.

This clonotype turned up a few times. V and J are TRBV4-3 and TRBJ2-3; perhaps TRBD1 as D (5 bases). The CDR3 is 16 residues long. Trimming took 1 base from V and 2 from J, leaving 13 bases between them. Per germline, CDR1 LGHNA and CDR2 YSLEER. CDR3 protein: CASSQGQRGSTDTQYF. Here the CDR3 DNA reads TGCGCCAGCAGCCAAGGACAAAGGGGCTCCACAGATACGCAGTATTTT.

The chain links TRBV25-1 to TRBJ2-7; 9 bases agree with TRBD1. Germline V lookup: CDR1 MGHDK, CDR2 SYGVNS. The V segment lost 2 bases and the J segment 3 bases; nucleotides outside the gene matches: 2. This CDR3 is built from 14 residues. The CDR3 nucleotides are TGTGCCAGCAGTGAAGGGGGACAGGGCTACGAGCAGTACTTC. It encodes CASSEGGQGYEQYF.

This clonotype was seen more than once but under ten times. This chain joins TRBV7-9 and TRBJ1-5, with unresolved D. This CDR3 is 14 amino acids long. The germline V gene has CDR1 SEHNR and CDR2 FQNEAQ (reference sequence). The V gene lost 5 bases and the J gene lost 1 base, with 9 bases spanning the gap. CDR3 coding DNA: TGTGCCAGCAGCAGCACCGGCAGCAATCAGCCCCAGCATTTT. Protein sequence: CASSSTGSNQPQHF.